This is a list of T cell receptor beta chains from one sample in a study of cytomegalovirus exposure and HLA in healthy donors. The protocol was immunoSEQ multiplex PCR, while the TCRdb copy is restricted to in-frame clones and leaves out a portion. Among more than 90,000 clones listed, about 61% were seen once. Sequenced: PBMCs. These receptors originate from a woman aged 25 to 39 in good health and CMV-seronegative. The CDR3 runs from the conserved cysteine through the conserved F or W. A D gene is named only where the DNA matches it firmly. A row's size may be missing; if present it is once, few, many or a size class.

v_call	d_call	j_call	clone_size	cdr3_aa	cdr3_nt
TRBV7-7	-	TRBJ2-5	few	CASSSVSQETQYF	TGTGCTAGCAGCTCAGTCAGCCAAGAGACCCAGTACTTC
TRBV2	-	TRBJ1-1	few	CASSTQENTEAFF	TGTGCCAGCAGTACACAGGAGAACACTGAAGCTTTCTTT
TRBV4-1	-	TRBJ2-1	-	CASSRNGGNEQFF	TGCGCCAGCAGCCGAAACGGAGGGAATGAGCAGTTCTTC
TRBV5-4	-	TRBJ2-1	-	CASSIEADRSYNEQFF	TGTGCCAGCAGTATTGAGGCCGACAGGTCCTACAATGAGCAGTTCTTC
TRBV11-2	TRBD1	TRBJ2-7	-	CASSAGQGLIYEQYF	TGTGCCAGCAGCGCCGGACAGGGATTAATCTACGAGCAGTACTTC
TRBV6-1	-	TRBJ2-7	-	CASSGQGHEQYF	TGTGCCAGCAGTGGGCAGGGGCACGAGCAGTACTTC
TRBV4-1	-	TRBJ2-7	-	CASSPARVTYEQYF	TGCGCCAGCAGCCCAGCTAGAGTTACCTACGAGCAGTACTTC
TRBV18	-	TRBJ1-1	-	CASSGTWGDTEAFF	TGTGCCAGCTCAGGGACCTGGGGGGACACTGAAGCTTTCTTT
TRBV25-1	-	TRBJ2-7	few	CASSESGYEQYF	TGTGCCAGCAGTGAAAGCGGTTACGAGCAGTACTTC
TRBV2	TRBD2	TRBJ2-3	-	CASRRGLAGGTDTQYF	TGTGCCAGCAGGAGGGGACTAGCGGGAGGCACAGATACGCAGTATTTT
TRBV6-5	-	TRBJ1-5	-	CASSLTGHQPQHF	TGTGCCAGCAGCCTTACAGGGCATCAGCCCCAGCATTTT
TRBV7-9	TRBD1	TRBJ2-7	once	CASSLAHRGWEQYF	TGTGCCAGCAGCTTAGCCCACAGGGGCTGGGAGCAGTACTTC
TRBV28	TRBD1	TRBJ2-7	once	CASSPDAGGSPYEQYF	TGTGCCAGCAGTCCCGATGCAGGGGGATCCCCCTACGAGCAGTACTTC
TRBV19	-	TRBJ2-2	few	CASTQDANTGELFF	TGTGCCAGTACACAAGATGCGAACACCGGGGAGCTGTTTTTT
TRBV5-1	TRBD2	TRBJ2-7	-	CASSLGGLAASLAQQYF	TGCGCCAGCAGCTTGGGAGGCCTAGCGGCCTCCTTAGCCCAGCAGTACTTC
TRBV28	TRBD1	TRBJ1-5	-	CASSLPGQGYPQPQHF	TGTGCCAGCAGTCTTCCGGGACAGGGGTATCCTCAGCCCCAGCATTTT
TRBV29-1	-	TRBJ1-1	-	CSVVADKYTEAFF	TGCAGCGTTGTTGCGGACAAATACACTGAAGCTTTCTTT
TRBV29-1	-	TRBJ2-6	-	CSVSLSGANVLTF	TGCAGCGTTTCTCTGTCTGGGGCCAACGTCCTGACTTTC
TRBV9	TRBD2	TRBJ2-7	-	CASSRGGNEQYF	TGTGCCAGCAGCCGGGGAGGGAACGAGCAGTACTTC
TRBV14	-	TRBJ2-7	once	CASSQKKGRGPYEQYF	TGTGCCAGCAGCCAAAAGAAGGGCAGGGGACCCTACGAGCAGTACTTC
TRBV5-8	-	TRBJ2-2	-	CASSFQVKTGELFF	TGTGCCAGCAGCTTCCAGGTGAAGACCGGGGAGCTGTTTTTT
TRBV2	-	TRBJ1-1	-	CASSVVANTEAFF	TGTGCCAGCAGTGTGGTAGCGAACACTGAAGCTTTCTTT
TRBV5-1	-	TRBJ2-1	-	CASSVGRDSYNEQFF	TGCGCCAGCAGCGTGGGACGGGACTCCTACAATGAGCAGTTCTTC
TRBV6-5	TRBD2	TRBJ2-7	-	CASTNSGSSYEQYF	TGTGCCAGCACTAATAGCGGGAGTTCCTACGAGCAGTACTTC
TRBV7-2	TRBD2	TRBJ2-1	-	CASSPGLAGGLEQFF	TGTGCCAGCAGCCCGGGACTAGCGGGAGGGCTGGAGCAGTTCTTC
TRBV7-2	-	TRBJ1-5	once	CASSLTGLANQPQHF	TGTGCCAGCAGCTTAACCGGGTTGGCCAATCAGCCCCAGCATTTT
TRBV20-1	-	TRBJ1-1	-	CSARQNTEAFF	TGCAGTGCCCGACAGAACACTGAAGCTTTCTTT
TRBV11-2	TRBD1	TRBJ1-1	-	CASSFPAGGTEAFF	TGTGCCAGCAGCTTCCCCGCAGGGGGCACTGAAGCTTTCTTT
TRBV28	-	TRBJ2-1	-	CASGLPPNEQFF	TGTGCCAGTGGACTCCCTCCGAATGAGCAGTTCTTC
TRBV30	-	TRBJ1-1	-	CAWNFWGAPPFF	TGTGCCTGGAACTTCTGGGGCGCCCCTCCTTTCTTT
TRBV25-1	TRBD1	TRBJ1-4	few	CASSGQGSNEKLFF	TGTGCCAGCAGTGGACAGGGTTCTAATGAAAAACTGTTTTTT
TRBV7-9	TRBD1	TRBJ1-4	-	CASSLQGAWGEKLFF	TGTGCCAGCAGCTTGCAGGGGGCTTGGGGGGAAAAACTGTTTTTT
TRBV4-1	TRBD1	TRBJ2-7	-	CASSQGQGAKSYEQYF	TGCGCCAGCAGCCAAGGCCAGGGGGCGAAATCCTACGAGCAGTACTTC
TRBV10-3	-	TRBJ2-1	few	CAISEFQYDNEQFF	TGTGCCATCAGTGAGTTTCAGTACGACAATGAGCAGTTCTTC
TRBV7-2	TRBD2	TRBJ2-2	-	CASRPAGGRIGELFF	TGTGCCAGCAGGCCGGCGGGAGGGAGGATCGGGGAGCTGTTTTTT
TRBV4-1	TRBD2	TRBJ2-5	-	CASSQVSGGRRQETQYF	TGCGCCAGCAGCCAGGTATCGGGGGGAAGGCGCCAAGAGACCCAGTACTTC
TRBV1	-	TRBJ2-7	-	CTSSQDLRQGANEQYF	TGCACCAGCAGCCAAGATTTAAGGCAGGGGGCCAACGAGCAGTACTTC
TRBV30	-	TRBJ1-5	-	CAWSQSPGTLQAPQHF	TGTGCCTGGAGCCAAAGCCCCGGGACACTGCAAGCGCCCCAGCATTTT
TRBV6-1	TRBD1	TRBJ2-7	-	CASTYTGGEGYEQYF	TGTGCCAGCACCTACACAGGGGGTGAGGGCTACGAGCAGTACTTC
TRBV7-2	TRBD1	TRBJ2-1	-	CASSLYNRGTPSGNEQFF	TGTGCCAGCAGCTTGTACAACAGGGGCACCCCCTCCGGCAATGAGCAGTTCTTC
TRBV27	-	TRBJ2-1	once	CASSLSVLSSYNEQFF	TGTGCCAGCAGTTTAAGTGTCCTAAGCTCCTACAATGAGCAGTTCTTC
TRBV4-3	TRBD2	TRBJ2-7	-	CASSQAFGRLAGGRAYEQYF	TGCGCCAGCAGCCAAGCGTTTGGTAGACTAGCGGGAGGGAGGGCCTACGAGCAGTACTTC
TRBV28	TRBD1	TRBJ2-2	-	CASSLWGNRGRGELFF	TGTGCCAGCAGTTTGTGGGGGAACAGGGGACGGGGGGAGCTGTTTTTT
TRBV18	-	TRBJ1-6	-	CASSPQGPNSPLHF	TGTGCCAGCTCACCTCAGGGTCCCAATTCACCCCTCCACTTT
TRBV18	TRBD1	TRBJ1-5	few	CASSPRFTGEHQPQHF	TGTGCCAGCTCACCAAGGTTCACAGGGGAGCATCAGCCCCAGCATTTT
TRBV28	-	TRBJ1-1	-	CASSDGGLRNTEAFF	TGTGCCAGCAGTGACGGGGGGCTTCGGAACACTGAAGCTTTCTTT
TRBV5-1	TRBD2	TRBJ2-7	-	CASSLITSGTVLYEQYF	TGCGCCAGCAGCTTGATTACTAGCGGGACTGTATTGTACGAGCAGTACTTC
TRBV7-2	-	TRBJ2-5	-	CASSFRQNRETQYF	TGTGCCAGCAGCTTTAGACAGAACCGGGAGACCCAGTACTTC
TRBV6-4	TRBD1	TRBJ1-2	-	CASSTESGGGYTF	TGTGCCAGCAGTACCGAGTCAGGGGGCGGCTACACCTTC
TRBV7-2	-	TRBJ1-2	-	CASSFRGGANYGYTF	TGTGCCAGCAGCTTCAGGGGCGGAGCTAACTATGGCTACACCTTC
TRBV7-9	-	TRBJ1-1	-	CASSLGNRGMNTEAFF	TGTGCCAGCAGCTTGGGTAATCGGGGGATGAACACTGAAGCTTTCTTT
TRBV28	-	TRBJ1-1	-	CASSPTVPLNTEAFF	TGTGCCAGCAGTCCGACAGTCCCTTTGAACACTGAAGCTTTCTTT
TRBV6-1	TRBD1	TRBJ1-2	-	CASSGGQGIPGYTF	TGTGCCAGCAGTGGGGGACAGGGAATCCCTGGCTACACCTTC
TRBV10-3	-	TRBJ1-1	-	CAISPTGNTEAFF	TGTGCCATCAGCCCGACAGGGAACACTGAAGCTTTCTTT
TRBV10-3	TRBD1	TRBJ1-5	-	CAISADRVVQPQHF	TGTGCCATCAGTGCTGACAGGGTGGTTCAGCCCCAGCATTTT
TRBV27	-	TRBJ1-2	-	CASSLSHSYGYTF	TGTGCCAGCAGTTTATCTCACAGCTATGGCTACACCTTC
TRBV13	TRBD1	TRBJ2-1	-	CASSPTGNEQFF	TGTGCCAGCAGCCCGACAGGGAATGAGCAGTTCTTC
TRBV4-3	TRBD1	TRBJ2-3	-	CASSRRTGGLSDTQYF	TGCGCCAGCAGCAGACGGACAGGGGGCCTCTCAGATACGCAGTATTTT
TRBV27	TRBD1	TRBJ1-2	-	CASRLAGGNYGYTF	TGTGCCAGCAGGTTGGCAGGGGGTAACTATGGCTACACCTTC
TRBV25-1	TRBD1	TRBJ1-4	-	CASSDGTGTGVEKLFF	TGTGCCAGCAGTGATGGGACCGGGACAGGGGTTGAAAAACTGTTTTTT